This note documents a single T cell receptor beta chain sequence. Its antigen remains unknown. An end of the junction differs from the germline gene, which may be a read error. The data stem from a study of T-cell memory formation after mild COVID-19. Study results and limitations: Chiefly within CM and EM were the contracting CD4+ clones; CD8+ ones were within EMRA. Confirmation of SARS-CoV-2 specificity was lacking for second-wave clones peaking day 37. The study found balanced CD4/CD8 in clones contracting day 15 to 85 and a CD4+ lean in later expanders. Memory cells collected pre-infection included some clones that later responded, suggesting cross-reactive memory joined.

The CDR3 is 13 residues long. CDR1 is DFQATT, CDR2 SNEGSKA, per germline (reference sequence). MiXCR was run by TCRdb on the 5' RACE reads, yielding one entry per CDR3 protein. The sample has under 400,000 distinct CDR3 sequences, around 28% seen once. The sequenced sample consisted of PBMCs or a T cell subset sorted from them (not recorded which). The TCR comes from an adult woman who had mild COVID-19 (a few samples of this study predate the infection). Cell type and time point are not known. V is TRBV20-1 and J is TRBJ1-2, with D perhaps matching TRBD1 (5 bases). The CDR3, as DNA: TGCAGTGCTAGAGATGGGGGGACCCCCACTTTCGCCTTC. Translated, it gives CSARDGGTPTFAF.